The clone carrying this T cell receptor beta chain has more than one count but fewer than ten. Its antigen is unidentified. Expressed TCRB transcripts were sequenced because the isolated RNA had all been reverse transcribed beforehand. TCRdb's copy holds only in-frame clones and misses some; the assay was immunoSEQ multiplex PCR. In the table there are 240,000 or so clones, 20% of which are singletons. The data are from a study of beta chain features in type 1 diabetes. Study information: No patient-donor differences in age, gender, total cells or subset yield. Study-wide points: In every one of the four CD4+ subsets, TCRB CDR3s were moderately but significantly shorter in Type 1 diabetes patients.

Stem cell-like memory, regulatory, central memory and naive CD4+ cells were sorted via CD45RO/CCR7/CD25/CD127/CD95/CD27. Germline CDR1 reads SQVTM; CDR2 reads ANQGSEA. V gave up 5 bases and J gave up 2 bases, with 10 bases separating them. This CDR3 is 13 amino acids long. This receptor was taken from a woman in her thirties or forties with type 1 diabetes. This sequence joins TRBV29-1 and TRBJ1-5; D call uncertain. The sequenced sample was naive CD4+ T cells from blood. CDR3 nucleotide sequence: TGCAGCGTTCGCGGGGATGGCAATCAGCCCCAGCATTTT. Translating it yields CSVRGDGNQPQHF.